This TCR beta chain was recorded in a study of blood T cell repertoires in COVID-19. Study information: PBMCs, B-cell-depleted T cells, or T cells were the source of the cDNA or gDNA that made up the material.

Per the germline V gene, CDR1 is SGHTA and CDR2 is FQGNSA. Trimming removed 1 base at V and 3 bases at J, with 6 bases between. The CDR3 covers 13 residues. Per the original methods: Estimates of nucleated cell counts were drawn from the amplification of reference gene primers. The data were produced by immunoSEQ multiplex PCR, yet TCRdb's version contains in-frame clones alone and is incomplete. The DNA was the basis for D and trimming; V, J and clone size are from that table. The sample consists of approximately 46,000 clones, approximately 90% of them appearing once. The source of this sequence is a man aged 65 to 85 with active COVID-19. This chain uses TRBV7-2 with TRBJ1-1; D not certain. Sequencing input: peripheral blood. The CDR3 spells CASSLESDTEAFF. The CDR3 coding sequence is TGTGCCAGCAGCTTAGAGTCGGACACTGAAGCTTTCTTT.